The 17 T cell receptor beta chains listed next were all sequenced from one sample in a study of human T cells and chemical hapten exposure. Each CDR3 protein is one row after TCRdb ran MiXCR on the RACE reads. The sample lists roughly 94,000 distinct CDR3 sequences; about 9.6% were seen once. Stated time point: patch test 2, 6 weeks after DPC sensitization. The treatment denotes: therapeutic diphenylcyclopropenone sensitization with weekly scalp DPC. Specimen: whole blood, collected in connection with sensitization to the hapten diphenylcyclopropenone (DPC). Source of these receptors: a woman aged 40 to 50 with alopecia areata. Some clones in this sample may be carry-over from other donors' samples.

Ten or more counts support this clonotype. The chain couples TRBV9 to TRBJ2-7, with D possibly matching TRBD1 (6 bases). The germline CDR1 and CDR2 sequences are SGDLS and YYNGEE. Trimming shortened V by 4 bases and J by 6 bases, and 17 bases separated the two germline ends. CDR3 length: 14 amino acids. DNA of the CDR3: TGTGCCAGCAGCACACAGACAGGAAGAGGCGAGCAGTACTTC. Translated: CASSTQTGRGEQYF.

This clonotype was counted many times. The rearrangement links TRBV6-2 or TRBV6-3 to TRBJ2-7, with D perhaps matching TRBD1 (6 bases). This CDR3 is 15 amino acids long. Trimming stripped 0 bases from V and 3 bases from J, with 12 bases between. The V gene's germline CDR1 is MNHEY and CDR2 SVGEGT. Here the CDR3 reads CASSYSPGAVYEQYF. Here the CDR3 DNA reads TGTGCCAGCAGTTACTCCCCAGGGGCCGTCTACGAGCAGTACTTC.

Ten or more counts support this clonotype. The rearrangement links TRBV28 to TRBJ2-5, with 8 positions matching TRBD2. After removal of 3 bases from V and 1 base from J, the junction contained 4 bases not matched to a gene. The CDR3 length is 15 residues. CDR1 and CDR2 (germline): MDHEN, SYDVKM. Written as DNA, the CDR3 is TGTGCCAGCAGTTTGAATAGCGGGGTCCAAGAGACCCAGTACTTC. Translated: CASSLNSGVQETQYF.

This clonotype was seen a few times. The chain recombines TRBV5-1 with TRBJ1-2, with a tentative D call TRBD1 (6 bases). Trimming took off 1 base at V and 6 bases at J, with 7 bases between the two ends. This CDR3 comprises 12 residues. Per germline, CDR1 SGHRS and CDR2 YFSETQ. This CDR3 is CASSLTGNGYTF. The CDR3 nucleotides are TGCGCCAGCAGCTTGACAGGGAATGGCTACACCTTC.

This clonotype has ten or more counts. The V and J genes are TRBV27 and TRBJ1-2; TRBD1 is a possible D gene (5 bases). This CDR3 contains 15 residues. Germline V lookup: CDR1 MNHEY, CDR2 SMNVEV (reference sequence). With 5 bases removed from V and 3 bases from J, the gap between germline ends came to 16 bases. The CDR3 protein is CASSPRIWGDYGYTF. The CDR3 DNA follows: TGTGCCAGCAGTCCCAGAATTTGGGGGGACTATGGCTACACCTTC.

The CDR3 loop is CASGGYGTGAYNEQFF. CDR3 sequence (DNA): TGTGCCAGCGGGGGGTACGGGACAGGGGCCTACAATGAGCAGTTCTTC. This sequence joins TRBV11-1 and TRBJ2-1; TRBD1 agrees at 10 bases. The CDR3 runs to 16 residues. V was pared by 8 bases and J by 2 bases, with 9 bases of the junction left unmatched. Per germline, CDR1 SGHAT and CDR2 FQDESV (reference sequence).

This clonotype was detected ten times or more. The rearrangement joins TRBV27 to TRBJ2-1; 9 nucleotides match TRBD1. This CDR3 has 14 amino acids. Germline values: CDR1 MNHEY, CDR2 SMNVEV (reference sequence). The junction had 5 bases not matched to a gene; V was cut back by 1 base and J by 10 bases. The CDR3 here is CASSLWDREGEQFF. The CDR3 DNA reads TGTGCCAGCAGTTTATGGGACAGGGAGGGGGAGCAGTTCTTC.

This clonotype was detected ten times or more. This chain connects TRBV5-4 to TRBJ2-5; TRBD2 agrees at 8 bases. Germline trimming cut 5 bases from V and 2 bases from J; bases unmatched to any gene: 5. From germline, CDR1 is SGHNT and CDR2 YYREEE (reference sequence). The CDR3 totals 14 residues. CDR3 in amino acids: CASSLAGNQETQYF. The DNA of the CDR3 is TGTGCCAGCAGTTTAGCGGGGAATCAAGAGACCCAGTACTTC.

The rearrangement uses TRBV7-7 and TRBJ2-5, with D uncertain. The CDR3 is made up of 13 amino acids. Germline V CDR1 and CDR2: SSHAT, FNYEAQ (reference sequence). The CDR3 region has the DNA TGTGCTGGCAGCACGAACTTCCAAGAGACCCAGTACTTC. It codes for CAGSTNFQETQYF.

This clonotype was observed many times. This chain uses TRBV7-6 with TRBJ2-5; the match to TRBD2 covers 8 bases. This CDR3 is 16 amino acids long. Germline trimming cut 5 bases from V and 5 bases from J; bases unmatched to any gene: 13. CDR1 and CDR2 (germline): SGHVS, FNYEAQ. The CDR3 region is CASSASGSATGETQYF. The DNA for the CDR3 is TGTGCCAGCAGCGCGAGCGGGAGCGCTACTGGGGAGACCCAGTACTTC.

This clonotype was counted many times. This chain joins TRBV10-3 and TRBJ2-1; D not resolved. The germline V and J ends were trimmed by 4 bases and 8 bases, with 9 bases remaining between them. Germline loops: CDR1 ENHRY, CDR2 SYGVKD. The CDR3 is 12 residues long. Written as DNA, the CDR3 is TGTGCCATCAGTGCTCTATTTGATGAGCAGTTCTTC. This encodes CAISALFDEQFF.

The V gene is TRBV11-2, the J gene TRBJ2-2; no firm D call. V dropped 5 bases and J dropped 7 bases, with 8 bases sitting between them. Germline CDR1 SGHAT, CDR2 FQNNGV. The CDR3 has 12 amino acids. The CDR3 DNA is TGTGCCAGCAGCCGACTGAACGGGGAGCTGTTTTTT. Translating it yields CASSRLNGELFF.

This clonotype was detected a few times. The chain recombines TRBV29-1 with TRBJ2-3, with D possibly matching TRBD2 (6 bases). V was clipped by 4 bases and J by 1 base, with 6 bases between them. Germline V lookup: CDR1 SQVTM, CDR2 ANQGSEA. CDR3 length equals 12 residues. CDR3 sequence reads: CSVAGGTDTQYF. The CDR3, as DNA: TGCAGCGTTGCGGGGGGCACAGATACGCAGTATTTT.

This clonotype was counted a few times. J is TRBJ1-5 and V is TRBV4-2, with 7 bases that match TRBD1. Losses at the gene ends were 0 bases for V and 2 bases for J; bases not matched to a gene: 1. The germline gives CDR1 LGHNA, CDR2 YNFKEQ. This CDR3 is built from 15 residues. This CDR3 is CASSQDTGGNQPQHF. As DNA, the CDR3 is TGTGCCAGCAGCCAAGATACAGGGGGCAATCAGCCCCAGCATTTT.

J is TRBJ2-5 and V is TRBV7-6, with TRBD2 as a possible D gene (5 bases). Trimming pared 3 bases from V and 4 bases from J, leaving 9 bases between. The CDR3 totals 13 residues. Germline lookup yields CDR1 SGHVS and CDR2 FNYEAQ. The CDR3 sequence is CASSFRGLETQYF. The CDR3 nucleotides are TGTGCCAGCAGCTTTCGGGGTTTAGAGACCCAGTACTTC.

In its sample, this clonotype was seen many times. The J gene is TRBJ2-3, the V gene TRBV29-1, with TRBD2 identical over 10 bases. V was clipped by 2 bases and J by 5 bases; unmatched bases: 1. The CDR3 contains 13 residues. From germline, CDR1 is SQVTM and CDR2 ANQGSEA. The CDR3 DNA sequence: TGCAGCGTTGAACTAGCGGGGGTAGATACGCAGTATTTT. It yields the protein CSVELAGVDTQYF.

This rearrangement joins TRBV7-3 to TRBJ2-1, with D perhaps TRBD2 (6 bases). The CDR3 contains 13 residues. Germline V lookup: CDR1 SGHTA, CDR2 FQGTGA. V was cut by 2 bases and J by 10 bases, with 12 bases left in between. The CDR3 DNA reads as TGTGCCAGCAGCTTAGGGCCTCTAGCGGAGCAGTTCTTC. This sequence encodes CASSLGPLAEQFF.